This T cell receptor (beta chain) was captured in a study of T cell clonality in common variable immunodeficiency. Regarding the study as a whole: Fewer TCRbeta clones were shared among CVID subjects than controls. T cell subpopulation sequencing would be needed to explain CVID clonality.

Per the germline V gene, CDR1 is SGHRS and CDR2 is YFSETQ. V was clipped by 5 bases and J by 1 base, with 8 bases between them. The CDR3 covers 13 residues. This clone was recorded many times. Its target is unknown. Read sequence stops 3 residues before the CDR3 end, and the germline J gene provides the missing end. Profiling relied on immunoSEQ multiplex PCR, and the TCRdb table lists in-frame clones only, not all of them. This sample carries roughly 48,000 clones, none of them present only once. The sequenced sample was peripheral blood mononuclear cells. This receptor was obtained from a person between 18 and 75 years old in good health. V and J are TRBV5-1 and TRBJ2-3; the D is unclear. This chain's CDR3 is CASRRQGTDTQYF. The DNA read from the CDR3 is TGCGCCAGCAGGAGGCAGGGCACAGATACG. The variable domain in full, completed from reference TRBV5-1 and TRBJ2-3, reads KAGVTQTPRYLIKTRGQQVTLSCSPISGHRSVSWYQQTPGQGLQFLFEYFSETQRNKGNFPGRFSGRQFSNSRSEMNVSTLELGDSALYLCASRRQGTDTQYFGPGTRLTVL.